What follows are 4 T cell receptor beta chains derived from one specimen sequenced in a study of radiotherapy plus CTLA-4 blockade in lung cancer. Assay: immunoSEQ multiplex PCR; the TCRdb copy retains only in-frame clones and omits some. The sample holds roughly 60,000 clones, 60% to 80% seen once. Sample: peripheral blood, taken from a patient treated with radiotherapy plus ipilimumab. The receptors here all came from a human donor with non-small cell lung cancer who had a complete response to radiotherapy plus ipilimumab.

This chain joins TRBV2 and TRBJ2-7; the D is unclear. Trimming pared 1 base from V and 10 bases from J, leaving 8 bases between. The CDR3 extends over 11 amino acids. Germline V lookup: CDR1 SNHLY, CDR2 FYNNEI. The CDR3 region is CASSEVRSQYF. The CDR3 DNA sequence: TGTGCCAGCAGTGAAGTACGGTCCCAGTACTTC.

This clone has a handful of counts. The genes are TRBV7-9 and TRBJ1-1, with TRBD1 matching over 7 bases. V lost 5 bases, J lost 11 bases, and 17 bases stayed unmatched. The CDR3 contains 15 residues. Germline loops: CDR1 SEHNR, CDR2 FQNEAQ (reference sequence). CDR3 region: CASSAAGTAEVDAFF. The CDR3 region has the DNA TGTGCCAGCAGCGCCGCAGGGACAGCCGAAGTGGATGCTTTCTTT.

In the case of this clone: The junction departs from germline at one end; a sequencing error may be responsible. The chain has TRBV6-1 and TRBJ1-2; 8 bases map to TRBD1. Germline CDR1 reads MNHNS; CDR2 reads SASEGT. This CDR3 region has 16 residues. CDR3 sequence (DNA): TGTGCCAGCAGTGAAAGTGGGCGGACAGGGTCTAGGCAAAGCGGCTTC. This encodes CASSESGRTGSRQSGF.

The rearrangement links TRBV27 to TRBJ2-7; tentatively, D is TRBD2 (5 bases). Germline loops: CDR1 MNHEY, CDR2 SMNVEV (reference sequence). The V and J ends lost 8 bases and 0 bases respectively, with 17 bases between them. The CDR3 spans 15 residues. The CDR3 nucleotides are TGTGCCAGCTCCAGGACTGGCAGGAGCTCCTACGAGCAGTACTTC. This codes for CASSRTGRSSYEQYF.